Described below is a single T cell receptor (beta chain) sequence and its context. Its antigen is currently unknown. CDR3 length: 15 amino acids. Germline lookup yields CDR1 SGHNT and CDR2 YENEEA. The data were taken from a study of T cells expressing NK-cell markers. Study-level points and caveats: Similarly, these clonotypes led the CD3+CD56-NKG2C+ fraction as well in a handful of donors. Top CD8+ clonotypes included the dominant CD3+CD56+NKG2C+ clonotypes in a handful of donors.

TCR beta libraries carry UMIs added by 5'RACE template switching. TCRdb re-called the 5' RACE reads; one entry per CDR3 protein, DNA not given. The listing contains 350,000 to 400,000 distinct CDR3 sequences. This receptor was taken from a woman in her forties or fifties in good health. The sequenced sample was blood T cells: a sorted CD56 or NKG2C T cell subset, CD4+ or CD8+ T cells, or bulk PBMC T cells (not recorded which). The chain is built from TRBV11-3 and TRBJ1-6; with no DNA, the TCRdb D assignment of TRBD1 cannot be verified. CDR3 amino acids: CASSLEGQGRSPLHF.